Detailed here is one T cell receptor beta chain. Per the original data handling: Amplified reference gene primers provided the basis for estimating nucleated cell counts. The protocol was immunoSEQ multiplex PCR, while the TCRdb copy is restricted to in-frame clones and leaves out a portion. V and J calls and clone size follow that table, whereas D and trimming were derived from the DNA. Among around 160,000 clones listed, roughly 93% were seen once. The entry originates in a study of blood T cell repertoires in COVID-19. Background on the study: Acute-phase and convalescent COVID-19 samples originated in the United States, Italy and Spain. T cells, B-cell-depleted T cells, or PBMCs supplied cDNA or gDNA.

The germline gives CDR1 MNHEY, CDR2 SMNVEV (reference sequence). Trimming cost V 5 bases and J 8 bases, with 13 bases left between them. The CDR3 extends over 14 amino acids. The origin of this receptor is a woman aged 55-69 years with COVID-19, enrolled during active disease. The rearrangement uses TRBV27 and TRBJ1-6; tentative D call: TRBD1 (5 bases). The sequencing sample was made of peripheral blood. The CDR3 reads CASSLQVLYSPLHF. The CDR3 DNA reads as TGTGCCAGCAGTCTACAGGTGCTCTATTCACCCCTCCACTTT.